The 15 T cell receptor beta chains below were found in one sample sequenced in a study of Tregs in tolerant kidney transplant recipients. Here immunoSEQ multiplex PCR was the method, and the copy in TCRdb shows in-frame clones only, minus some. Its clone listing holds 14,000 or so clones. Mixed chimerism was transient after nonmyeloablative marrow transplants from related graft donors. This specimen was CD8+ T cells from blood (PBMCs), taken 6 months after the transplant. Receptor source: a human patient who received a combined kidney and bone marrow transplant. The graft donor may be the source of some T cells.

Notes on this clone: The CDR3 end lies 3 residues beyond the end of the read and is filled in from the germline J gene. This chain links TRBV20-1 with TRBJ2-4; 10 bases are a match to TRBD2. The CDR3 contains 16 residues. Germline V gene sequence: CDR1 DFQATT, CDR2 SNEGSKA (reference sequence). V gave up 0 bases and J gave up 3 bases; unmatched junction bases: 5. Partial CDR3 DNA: TGCAGTGCTAGAGAGGTAGCGGGGGGTGTCAAAAACATT. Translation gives CSAREVAGGVKNI. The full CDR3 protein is CSAREVAGGVKNIQYF.

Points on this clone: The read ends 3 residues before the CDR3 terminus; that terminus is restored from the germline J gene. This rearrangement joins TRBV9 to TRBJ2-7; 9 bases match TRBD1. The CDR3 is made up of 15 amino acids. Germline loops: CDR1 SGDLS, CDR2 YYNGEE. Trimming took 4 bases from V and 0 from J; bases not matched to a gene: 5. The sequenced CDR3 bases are TGTGCCAGCAGCACAGGACAGGGGAGCTCCTACGAG. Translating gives CASSTGQGSSYE. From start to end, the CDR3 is CASSTGQGSSYEQYF.

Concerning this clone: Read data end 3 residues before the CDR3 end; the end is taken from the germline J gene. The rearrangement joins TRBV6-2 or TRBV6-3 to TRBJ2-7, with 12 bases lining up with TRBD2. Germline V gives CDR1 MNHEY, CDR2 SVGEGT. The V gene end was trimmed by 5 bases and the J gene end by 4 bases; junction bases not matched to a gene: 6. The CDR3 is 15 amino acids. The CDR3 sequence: CASSKTSGRGYEQYF. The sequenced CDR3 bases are TGTGCCAGCAGTAAGACTAGCGGGAGAGGTTACGAG.

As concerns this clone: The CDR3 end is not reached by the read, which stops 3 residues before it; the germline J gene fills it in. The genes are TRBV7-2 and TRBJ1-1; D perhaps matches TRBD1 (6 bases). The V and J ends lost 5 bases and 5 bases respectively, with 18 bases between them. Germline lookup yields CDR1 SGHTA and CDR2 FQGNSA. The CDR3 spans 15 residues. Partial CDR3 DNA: TGTGCCAGCAGCCCAACGCCGGCAGGGGTGACTGAA. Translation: CASSPTPAGVTE. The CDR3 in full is CASSPTPAGVTEAFF.

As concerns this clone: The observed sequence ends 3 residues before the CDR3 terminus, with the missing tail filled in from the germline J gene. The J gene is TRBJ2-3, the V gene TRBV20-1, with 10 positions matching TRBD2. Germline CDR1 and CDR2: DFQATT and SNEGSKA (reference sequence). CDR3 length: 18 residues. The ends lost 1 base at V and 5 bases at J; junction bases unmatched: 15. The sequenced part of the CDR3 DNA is TGCAGTGCTAGAGGCACTTCCCTTCCGGGACTAGCGATAGATACG. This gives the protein CSARGTSLPGLAIDT. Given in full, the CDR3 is CSARGTSLPGLAIDTQYF.

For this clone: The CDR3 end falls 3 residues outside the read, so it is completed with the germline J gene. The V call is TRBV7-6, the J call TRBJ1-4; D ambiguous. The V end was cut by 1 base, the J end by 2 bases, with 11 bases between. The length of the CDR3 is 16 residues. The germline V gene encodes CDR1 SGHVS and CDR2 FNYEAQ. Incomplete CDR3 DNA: TGTGCCAGCAGCTTAGAGGCAGACTTGACTAATGAAAAA. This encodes CASSLEADLTNEK. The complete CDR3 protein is CASSLEADLTNEKLFF.

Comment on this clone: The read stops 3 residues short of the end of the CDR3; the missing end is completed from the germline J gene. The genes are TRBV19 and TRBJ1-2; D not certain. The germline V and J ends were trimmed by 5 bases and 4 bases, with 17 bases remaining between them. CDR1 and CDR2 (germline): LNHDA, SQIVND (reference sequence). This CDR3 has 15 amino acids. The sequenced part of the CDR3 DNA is TGTGCCAGTAGTGAAGCCGTCGGCGGGAGCTATGGC. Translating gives CASSEAVGGSYG. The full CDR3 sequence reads CASSEAVGGSYGYTF.

The CDR3 sequence: CAISWDSSYEQYF. The part of the CDR3 DNA that was read is TGTGCCATCAGTTGGGACAGCTCCTACGAG. The chain couples TRBV10-3 to TRBJ2-7; 7 bases agree with TRBD1. Read data end 3 residues before the CDR3 end; the end is taken from the germline J gene. There are 13 residues in the CDR3. V lost 5 bases, J lost 0 bases, and 1 base stayed unmatched. CDR1 and CDR2 (germline): ENHRY, SYGVKD.

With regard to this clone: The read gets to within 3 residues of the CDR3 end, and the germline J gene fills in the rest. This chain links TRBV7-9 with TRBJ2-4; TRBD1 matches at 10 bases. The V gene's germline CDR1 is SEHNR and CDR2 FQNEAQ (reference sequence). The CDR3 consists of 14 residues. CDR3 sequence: CASSSGQGLYGQYF. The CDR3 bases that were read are TGTGCCAGCAGCTCGGGACAGGGGCTCTATGGT.

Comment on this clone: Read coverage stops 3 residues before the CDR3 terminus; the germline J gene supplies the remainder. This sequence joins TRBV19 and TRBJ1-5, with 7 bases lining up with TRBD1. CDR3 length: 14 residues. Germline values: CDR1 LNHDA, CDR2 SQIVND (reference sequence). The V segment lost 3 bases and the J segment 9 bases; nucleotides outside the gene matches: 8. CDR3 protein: CASSMATGLGPQHF. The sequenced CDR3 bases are TGTGCCAGTAGTATGGCGACAGGGTTGGGGCCC.

The covered CDR3 bases are TGCAGTGCTCCGCCCCTGGGGGGTCAAGAGACG. Its translation is CSAPPLGGQET. The complete CDR3 reads CSAPPLGGQETQYF. The rearrangement joins TRBV20-1 to TRBJ2-3; maybe TRBD2 (6 bases). The read terminates 3 residues ahead of where the CDR3 ends, so the germline J gene completes it. Germline V gives CDR1 DFQATT, CDR2 SNEGSKA (reference sequence). The CDR3 has 14 amino acids.

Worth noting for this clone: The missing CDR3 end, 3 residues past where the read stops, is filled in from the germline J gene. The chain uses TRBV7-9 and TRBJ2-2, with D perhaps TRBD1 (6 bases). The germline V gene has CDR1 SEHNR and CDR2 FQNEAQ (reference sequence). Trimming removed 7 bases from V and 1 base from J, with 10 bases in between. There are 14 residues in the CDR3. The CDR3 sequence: CASTTGWNTGELFF. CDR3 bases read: TGTGCCAGCACAACAGGGTGGAACACCGGGGAG.

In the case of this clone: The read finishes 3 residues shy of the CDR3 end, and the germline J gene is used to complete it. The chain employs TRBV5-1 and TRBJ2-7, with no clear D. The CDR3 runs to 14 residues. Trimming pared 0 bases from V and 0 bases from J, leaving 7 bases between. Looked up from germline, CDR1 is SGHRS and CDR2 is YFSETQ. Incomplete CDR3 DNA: TGCGCCAGCAGCTTGGTCCCTTACTCCTACGAG. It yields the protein CASSLVPYSYE. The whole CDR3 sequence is CASSLVPYSYEQYF. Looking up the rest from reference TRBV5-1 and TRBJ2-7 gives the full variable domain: KAGVTQTPRYLIKTRGQQVTLSCSPISGHRSVSWYQQTPGQGLQFLFEYFSETQRNKGNFPGRFSGRQFSNSRSEMNVSTLELGDSALYLCASSLVPYSYEQYFGPGTRLTVT.

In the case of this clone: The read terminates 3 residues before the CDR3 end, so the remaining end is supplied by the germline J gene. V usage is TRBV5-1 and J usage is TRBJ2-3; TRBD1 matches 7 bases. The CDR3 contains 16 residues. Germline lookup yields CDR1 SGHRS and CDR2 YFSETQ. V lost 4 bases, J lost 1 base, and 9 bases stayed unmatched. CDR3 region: CASSPGTDIRTDTQYF. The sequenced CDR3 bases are TGCGCCAGCAGCCCAGGGACAGACATTCGCACAGATACG.

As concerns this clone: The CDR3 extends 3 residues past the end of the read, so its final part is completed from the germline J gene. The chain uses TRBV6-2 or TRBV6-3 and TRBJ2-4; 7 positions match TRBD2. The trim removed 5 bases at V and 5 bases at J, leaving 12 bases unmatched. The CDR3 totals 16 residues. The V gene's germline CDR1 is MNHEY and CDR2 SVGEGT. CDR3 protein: CASSPWTSGRQNIQYF. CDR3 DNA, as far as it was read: TGTGCCAGCAGTCCCTGGACTAGTGGGCGCCAAAACATT.